The next 17 T cell receptor beta chains were all read from a single sample in a study of blood T cell repertoires in COVID-19. TCRdb keeps only in-frame clones here, not all; method: immunoSEQ multiplex PCR. The table shows over 35,000 clones, with approximately 89% occurring only once. The material sequenced was peripheral blood. The receptors here all came from a man over 45 with acute or convalescent COVID-19.

This clone has just one count. J is TRBJ1-1 and V is TRBV7-2, with a weak D call TRBD1 (5 bases). This CDR3 contains 14 residues. The V and J ends lost 5 bases and 7 bases respectively, with 17 bases between them. Looked up from germline, CDR1 is SGHTA and CDR2 is FQGNSA. The CDR3 loop reads CASSPDPGEREAFF. The CDR3 bases are TGTGCCAGCAGCCCCGACCCGGGGGAACGTGAAGCTTTCTTT.

The V call is TRBV5-4, the J call TRBJ2-5; 12 nucleotides agree with TRBD2. Germline CDR1 is SGHNT and CDR2 is YYREEE (reference sequence). CDR3 length: 15 residues. Unmatched junction bases numbered 0, after V lost 3 bases and J lost 0 bases. The CDR3 region has the DNA TGTGCCAGCAGCTGGACTAGCGGGGACCAAGAGACCCAGTACTTC. Residues: CASSWTSGDQETQYF.

This clone was recorded once. This chain uses TRBV9 with TRBJ2-1; 10 bases fit TRBD1. CDR1 SGDLS and CDR2 YYNGEE come from the germline V gene. With V trimmed by 2 bases and J by 1 base, 18 bases remained unmatched. CDR3 size: 21 residues. CDR3 DNA: TGTGCCAGCAGCGTCACCCCTCGGGACAGGGGTAGTCAGGCGTCCTACAATGAGCAGTTCTTC. Amino acids: CASSVTPRDRGSQASYNEQFF. Using reference TRBV9 and TRBJ2-1 for the parts outside the CDR3, the full variable domain is DSGVTQTPKHLITATGQRVTLRCSPRSGDLSVYWYQQSLDQGLQFLIQYYNGEERAKGNILERFSAQQFPDLHSELNLSSLELGDSALYFCASSVTPRDRGSQASYNEQFFGPGTRLTVL.

The chain joins TRBV12-3 or TRBV12-4 to TRBJ1-1, with unresolved D. There are 13 residues in the CDR3. V lost 7 bases to trimming and J lost 0 bases, with 9 bases between them. The CDR3 region is CASTGRMNTEAFF. CDR3 nucleotide sequence: TGTGCCAGCACGGGGAGAATGAACACTGAAGCTTTCTTT.

V usage is TRBV2 and J usage is TRBJ2-5; 8 bases map to TRBD2. Germline-derived CDR1 and CDR2 are SNHLY and FYNNEI. V was pared by 4 bases and J by 5 bases, with 9 bases of the junction left unmatched. The CDR3 is made up of 15 amino acids. CDR3 loop: CASSVAGGELETQYF. CDR3 DNA sequence: TGTGCCAGCAGTGTTGCGGGGGGCGAATTGGAGACCCAGTACTTC.

This chain joins TRBV7-8 and TRBJ2-3; TRBD2 aligns across 7 bases. Trimming removed 6 bases from V and 1 base from J; junction bases left unmatched: 4. The CDR3 spans 14 residues. Germline V gives CDR1 SGHVS, CDR2 FQNEAQ. Here the CDR3 reads CASSFTSGTDTQYF. CDR3 bases: TGTGCCAGCAGTTTTACTAGCGGCACAGATACGCAGTATTTT.

The chain links TRBV2 to TRBJ1-4; TRBD1 is a possible D gene (5 bases). CDR3 size: 13 residues. Germline CDR1 and CDR2: SNHLY and FYNNEI. The germline V and J ends were trimmed by 4 bases and 8 bases, with 11 bases remaining between them. CDR3 bases: TGTGCCAGCAGTGTCAGGGATGGCGAAAAACTGTTTTTT. Its translation: CASSVRDGEKLFF.

V usage is TRBV20-1 and J usage is TRBJ1-5; D unresolved. The CDR3 loop spans 11 amino acids. Germline V CDR1 and CDR2: DFQATT, SNEGSKA (reference sequence). The CDR3 sequence: CRAEGFAAQHF. In DNA form, the CDR3 reads TGCAGGGCAGAGGGATTCGCGGCCCAGCATTTT.

The gene calls are TRBV9 and TRBJ1-2, with D perhaps matching TRBD1 (5 bases). Trimming cost V 4 bases and J 6 bases, with 28 bases left between them. Germline V gene sequence: CDR1 SGDLS, CDR2 YYNGEE. CDR3 length: 18 amino acids. CDR3 coding DNA: TGTGCCAGCAGCCCTAGAGGTTCGGGGGGTGGGCTAATTGATGGCTACACCTTC. Its protein product is CASSPRGSGGGLIDGYTF.

This chain uses TRBV13 with TRBJ1-1; maybe TRBD1 (6 bases). The CDR3 length is 17 residues. The V gene lost 5 bases and the J gene lost 0 bases, with 19 bases spanning the gap. Per the germline V gene, CDR1 is PRHDT and CDR2 is FYEKMQ (reference sequence). The CDR3, as DNA: TGTGCCAGCAGCCACCTAACAGGGAATGGGGTGAACACTGAAGCTTTCTTT. Its protein product is CASSHLTGNGVNTEAFF.

The V gene is TRBV5-6, the J gene TRBJ1-4, with D tentatively TRBD1 (6 bases). The germline V gene has CDR1 SGHDT and CDR2 YYEEEE. Trimming shortened V by 2 bases and J by 8 bases, and 13 bases separated the two germline ends. There are 14 residues in the CDR3. CDR3 residues: CASSLTGIKEKLFF. The CDR3 bases are TGTGCCAGCAGCTTAACAGGGATTAAGGAAAAACTGTTTTTT.

The rearrangement joins TRBV7-9 to TRBJ1-2; D remains unclear. V was pared by 1 base and J by 6 bases, with 12 bases between. Per the germline V gene, CDR1 is SEHNR and CDR2 is FQNEAQ (reference sequence). There are 14 residues in the CDR3. The CDR3 region has the DNA TGTGCCAGCAGCTTAGGCAACGCCGGGGATGGCTACACCTTC. Translating it yields CASSLGNAGDGYTF.

Points on this clone: Relative to the germline gene, one junction end is altered; a read error may explain this. J is TRBJ2-2 and V is TRBV3-1 (or the pseudogene TRBV3-2); D remains ambiguous. The CDR3 sequence is 13 residues long. Germline V gene sequence: CDR1 LGHDT, CDR2 YNNKEL (reference sequence). CDR3 in DNA: TGTGCCAGCAGCCAGTCGAACATCGGGGAGCTGTTTTTT. Translation: CASSQSNIGELFF.

This chain uses TRBV6-1 with TRBJ2-5; 14 bases line up with TRBD2. Germline-derived CDR1 and CDR2 are MNHNS and SASEGT. The ends lost 3 bases at V and 4 bases at J; junction bases unmatched: 4. This CDR3 region has 16 residues. The CDR3 loop reads CASSEGTSGSGETQYF. The DNA for the CDR3 is TGTGCCAGCAGTGAGGGGACTAGCGGGAGTGGAGAGACCCAGTACTTC.

The chain recombines TRBV11-2 with TRBJ1-1, with D uncertain. Germline V gene data show CDR1 as SGHAT and CDR2 as FQNNGV. Trimming cost V 3 bases and J 1 base, with 6 bases left between them. The CDR3 runs 13 residues. CDR3 loop: CASSFNGNTEAFF. The CDR3 region has the DNA TGTGCCAGCAGCTTTAACGGGAACACTGAAGCTTTCTTT.

This rearrangement joins TRBV3-1 (or the pseudogene TRBV3-2) to TRBJ1-2; D is unclear. This CDR3 comprises 12 residues. The V gene's germline CDR1 is LGHDT and CDR2 YNNKEL (reference sequence). Trimming took 1 base from V and 8 from J, leaving 8 bases between them. The CDR3 loop reads CASSQGSGGYTF. The CDR3 bases are TGTGCCAGCAGCCAAGGGTCTGGCGGCTACACCTTC.

This clone was detected once. The rearrangement joins TRBV12-1 to TRBJ1-4; the table gives TRBD1 as D, unverified against the DNA. TRBV12-1 is marked as a pseudogene. The CDR3 has 16 amino acids. CDR3 in DNA: TGTGCCAGCATCCTTACAGGGGGCGGTGTAAATGAAAAACTGTTTTTT. Amino acid sequence: CASILTGGGVNEKLFF.